Each of the 25 T cell receptor beta chains below was sequenced from the same sample in a study of T cells in narcolepsy. Produced via immunoSEQ multiplex PCR; TCRdb's table is partial and in-frame only. The sample holds 20,000 to 30,000 clones, 70% to 85% seen once. Sequencing was performed on memory (CD45RA-) CD4+ T cells from blood. Receptor source: a human donor in good health.

The J gene is TRBJ1-5, the V gene TRBV14; D gene unclear. V lost 0 bases and J 0 bases, leaving 0 bases between the germline ends. Germline V CDR1 and CDR2: SGHDN, FVKESK. This CDR3 region has 13 residues. The CDR3 bases are TGTGCCAGCAGCCAAGATAGCAATCAGCCCCAGCATTTT. Residues: CASSQDSNQPQHF.

The chain joins TRBV2 to TRBJ1-5; D not resolved. There are 12 residues in the CDR3. The germline gives CDR1 SNHLY, CDR2 FYNNEI. Trimming took off 7 bases at V and 2 bases at J, with 6 bases between the two ends. This CDR3 reads CASTAGNQPQHF. For the CDR3, the DNA is TGTGCCAGCACGGCCGGCAATCAGCCCCAGCATTTT.

J is TRBJ1-2 and V is TRBV27; D uncertain. The length of the CDR3 is 12 residues. Germline V CDR1 and CDR2: MNHEY, SMNVEV (reference sequence). Trimming removed 7 bases from V and 7 bases from J, with 13 bases in between. CDR3 protein: CASTTAGRGYTF. In DNA, the CDR3 is TGTGCCAGCACCACCGCCGGGCGTGGCTACACCTTC.

This clone has a single count. The V and J genes are TRBV7-9 and TRBJ1-2, with D hard to call. The germline V gene has CDR1 SEHNR and CDR2 FQNEAQ (reference sequence). Trimming took 5 bases from V and 6 from J, leaving 13 bases between them. This CDR3 has 13 residues. CDR3 protein: CASSLSAVDGYTF. Here the CDR3 DNA reads TGTGCCAGCAGCCTCTCGGCCGTTGATGGCTACACCTTC.

The chain employs TRBV7-3 and TRBJ2-2, with D hard to call. This CDR3 has 15 residues. The germline gives CDR1 SGHTA, CDR2 FQGTGA. Trimming shortened V by 2 bases and J by 0 bases, and 7 bases separated the two germline ends. The DNA of the CDR3 is TGTGCCAGCAGCTTACGGAGTACGAACACCGGGGAGCTGTTTTTT. This codes for CASSLRSTNTGELFF.

The chain joins TRBV7-6 to TRBJ1-2; TRBD1 matches 9 bases. Looked up from germline, CDR1 is SGHVS and CDR2 is FNYEAQ. The CDR3 length is 15 residues. V trimming: 2 bases; J trimming: 5 bases; junction bases outside the gene matches: 6. CDR3 region: CASSLMGQGGYGYTF. The CDR3 DNA is TGTGCCAGCAGCTTAATGGGACAGGGAGGATATGGCTACACCTTC.

This clone was detected only once. The V call is TRBV7-8, the J call TRBJ2-7, with 7 bases matching TRBD1. The germline CDR1 and CDR2 sequences are SGHVS and FQNEAQ. This CDR3 has 16 residues. V was clipped by 5 bases and J by 0 bases; unmatched bases: 10. The CDR3 DNA reads as TGTGCCAGCAGCCAGAGACAGGGCGCCTACTCCTACGAGCAGTACTTC. Translation: CASSQRQGAYSYEQYF.

This chain connects TRBV18 to TRBJ1-1, with D maybe TRBD1 (6 bases). Germline loops: CDR1 KGHSH, CDR2 LQKENI. The CDR3 runs to 15 residues. The ends were cut back, 4 bases at V and 1 base at J, with 13 bases in the middle. The CDR3 nucleotides are TGTGCCAGCTCACTTACAGGGAAATCGAACACTGAAGCTTTCTTT. This gives the protein CASSLTGKSNTEAFF.

This clone was seen only once. Here the CDR3 DNA reads TGCAGCGTTGGCCTAGCGGGAGCGGCCGGGGAGCTGTTTTTT. This encodes CSVGLAGAAGELFF. The V call is TRBV29-1, the J call TRBJ2-2, with 10 nucleotides matching TRBD2. The CDR3 has 14 amino acids. J lost 6 bases, V lost 4 bases, and 5 bases had no gene match. Germline V CDR1 and CDR2: SQVTM, ANQGSEA.

The chain joins TRBV30 to TRBJ2-5, with 8 bases matching TRBD1. The J call is in doubt because the DNA end fits TRBJ2-7 better. The germline gives CDR1 GTSNPN, CDR2 SVGIG (reference sequence). The CDR3 is made up of 12 amino acids. In nucleotides, the CDR3 is TGTGCCTGGGGGACAGGACCCTACGAGCAGTACTTC. Residues: CAWGTGPYEQYF.

This chain connects TRBV30 to TRBJ2-5, with D possibly matching TRBD2 (6 bases). Trimming left V 1 base short and J 5 bases short, with 14 bases between. Germline V gene data show CDR1 as GTSNPN and CDR2 as SVGIG (reference sequence). The CDR3 runs 14 residues. The CDR3 bases are TGTGCCTGGAGTGATCAGGGAGGCTGGGAGACCCAGTACTTC. Amino acids: CAWSDQGGWETQYF.

Turning to this clone: One junction end disagrees with the germline gene, perhaps due to a read error. This chain's CDR3 is CASSLGGDPSTDTQYF. CDR3 DNA sequence: TGTGCTAGCAGCTTAGGGGGGGACCCTAGCACAGATACGCAGTATTTT. The chain joins TRBV7-7 to TRBJ2-3; D is perhaps TRBD2 (7 bases). There are 16 residues in the CDR3. Germline V gene sequence: CDR1 SSHAT, CDR2 FNYEAQ (reference sequence).

This clone was found a few times. V and J are TRBV7-2 and TRBJ2-1, with TRBD2 identical over 13 bases. Per the germline V gene, CDR1 is SGHTA and CDR2 is FQGNSA. Unmatched junction bases numbered 11, after V lost 6 bases and J lost 0 bases. The CDR3 totals 19 residues. CDR3 in DNA: TGTGCCAGCAGGCGATTAGGACTAGCGGGAGTTAGCTCCTACAATGAGCAGTTCTTC. It encodes CASRRLGLAGVSSYNEQFF. Filled out from reference TRBV7-2 and TRBJ2-1, the complete variable domain reads GAGVSQSPSNKVTEKGKDVELRCDPISGHTALYWYRQSLGQGLEFLIYFQGNSAPDKSGLPSDRFSAERTGGSVSTLTIQRTQQEDSAVYLCASRRLGLAGVSSYNEQFFGPGTRLTVL.

The rearrangement joins TRBV7-4 to TRBJ2-6; D remains ambiguous. The CDR3 length is 18 residues. CDR1 and CDR2 (germline): SGHVT, SQSDAQ. Trimming left V 4 bases short and J 16 bases short, with 32 bases between. CDR3 protein: CASSSCDSATKSGQRLTF. The CDR3, as DNA: TGTGCCAGCAGCTCATGTGATTCAGCCACAAAGTCGGGCCAACGTCTGACTTTC.

This chain connects TRBV5-1 to TRBJ2-3, with TRBD2 as a possible D gene (6 bases). Germline CDR1 is SGHRS and CDR2 is YFSETQ. V lost 0 bases, J lost 4 bases, and 12 bases lay in between. The CDR3 extends over 15 amino acids. CDR3 amino acids: CASSLVGGRSDTQYF. The CDR3, as DNA: TGCGCCAGCAGCTTGGTAGGTGGGAGGTCAGATACGCAGTATTTT.

In this sample, this clone turned up once. The chain employs TRBV2 and TRBJ2-1, with a weak D call TRBD2 (5 bases). The germline CDR1 and CDR2 sequences are SNHLY and FYNNEI. V dropped 5 bases and J dropped 4 bases, with 12 bases sitting between them. The CDR3 runs to 14 residues. This chain's CDR3 is CASSRTPRYNEQFF. The CDR3 region has the DNA TGTGCCAGCAGTCGGACTCCTCGATACAATGAGCAGTTCTTC. Together with reference TRBV2 and TRBJ2-1, the CDR3 gives the full variable domain: EPEVTQTPSHQVTQMGQEVILRCVPISNHLYFYWYRQILGQKVEFLVSFYNNEISEKSEIFDDQFSVERPDGSNFTLKIRSTKLEDSAMYFCASSRTPRYNEQFFGPGTRLTVL.

The V gene is TRBV27, the J gene TRBJ1-2, with 7 bases identical to TRBD1. This CDR3 is 15 amino acids long. V shed 2 bases and J 9 bases; nucleotides not matched to a gene: 12. CDR1 and CDR2 (germline): MNHEY, SMNVEV (reference sequence). This CDR3 reads CASSLNRGNPLRYTF. CDR3 in DNA: TGTGCCAGCAGTTTAAACAGGGGCAACCCCCTTCGCTACACCTTC.

The chain uses TRBV11-2 and TRBJ1-2, with 9 bases identical to TRBD1. V shed 5 bases and J 10 bases; nucleotides not matched to a gene: 8. Germline V gene data show CDR1 as SGHAT and CDR2 as FQNNGV. CDR3 length: 13 residues. This CDR3 is CASSAGQGTDYTF. The CDR3 nucleotides are TGTGCCAGCAGCGCCGGACAGGGGACGGACTACACCTTC. The variable domain in full, with the rest retrieved from reference TRBV11-2 and TRBJ1-2, is EAGVAQSPRYKIIEKRQSVAFWCNPISGHATLYWYQQILGQGPKLLIQFQNNGVVDDSQLPKDRFSAERLKGVDSTLKIQPAKLEDSAVYLCASSAGQGTDYTFGSGTRLTVV.

The chain is built from TRBV10-3 and TRBJ1-5; no definite D call. V lost 0 bases and J lost 3, with 24 bases in between. Germline V CDR1 and CDR2: ENHRY, SYGVKD. The CDR3 extends over 20 amino acids. Here the CDR3 DNA reads TGTGCCATCAGTGAGTCGAGTATCCTCCGGAGCGACGGACTCAATCAGCCCCAGCATTTT. Protein sequence: CAISESSILRSDGLNQPQHF.

In its sample, this clone was seen once. The chain uses TRBV28 and TRBJ2-1, with TRBD2 as a possible D gene (6 bases). The CDR3 is made up of 17 amino acids. The V end was cut by 5 bases, the J end by 8 bases, with 25 bases between. Germline CDR1 and CDR2: MDHEN and SYDVKM. This CDR3 is CASSPPRRGGVLHEQFF. The CDR3 DNA is TGTGCCAGCAGTCCCCCGAGGAGGGGAGGAGTACTTCATGAGCAGTTCTTC.

The chain links TRBV7-9 to TRBJ2-1; TRBD2 agrees at 9 bases. The CDR3 loop spans 18 amino acids. Losses at the gene ends were 3 bases for V and 1 base for J; bases not matched to a gene: 10. Germline CDR1 is SEHNR and CDR2 is FQNEAQ (reference sequence). The CDR3 DNA follows: TGTGCCAGCAGCTTGGGGTCTAGCGGGATTACGTCCTACAATGAGCAGTTCTTC. It translates to CASSLGSSGITSYNEQFF.

The V and J genes are TRBV5-6 and TRBJ2-3, with D possibly called TRBD1 or TRBD2 (5 bases each). V lost 1 base to trimming and J lost 2 bases, with 11 bases between them. CDR3 length: 15 residues. Germline assignment: CDR1 SGHDT and CDR2 YYEEEE. The chain's CDR3 is CASSLRGDHTDTQYF. CDR3 nucleotides: TGTGCCAGCAGCTTGCGAGGGGATCACACAGATACGCAGTATTTT. The full variable domain, rest sourced from reference TRBV5-6 and TRBJ2-3, is DAGVTQSPTHLIKTRGQQVTLRCSPKSGHDTVSWYQQALGQGPQFIFQYYEEEERQRGNFPDRFSGHQFPNYSSELNVNALLLGDSALYLCASSLRGDHTDTQYFGPGTRLTVL.

The V call is TRBV4-1, the J call TRBJ2-7; either TRBD1 or TRBD2 may fit D (5 bases each). The CDR3 runs 16 residues. The germline gives CDR1 MGHRA, CDR2 YSYEKL. V was trimmed by 5 bases and J by 6 bases, leaving 23 bases between them. CDR3 amino acids: CASSFARDPQRGEQYF. In DNA form, the CDR3 reads TGCGCCAGCAGCTTCGCTAGGGACCCCCAAAGGGGCGAGCAGTACTTC.

The chain has TRBV12-1 and TRBJ2-1; the table's D call, TRBD2, has no DNA check behind it. TRBV12-1 is an annotated pseudogene. The CDR3 runs 14 residues. The CDR3 nucleotides are TGTGCCAGCAGCCCGGGGGATTCTTACAATGAGCAGTTCTTC. Its protein is CASSPGDSYNEQFF.

The rearrangement joins TRBV7-2 to TRBJ2-1, with D perhaps matching TRBD2 (6 bases). The germline V and J ends were trimmed by 5 bases and 4 bases, with 18 bases remaining between them. This CDR3 has 16 amino acids. Germline V lookup: CDR1 SGHTA, CDR2 FQGNSA. The CDR3 DNA reads TGTGCCAGCAGCCCCCGCGGCGGGGAAAGGTACAATGAGCAGTTCTTC. It specifies CASSPRGGERYNEQFF.